These 12 T cell receptor beta chains share one sample of origin, sequenced in a study of blood T cell repertoires in COVID-19. The data were produced by immunoSEQ multiplex PCR, yet TCRdb's version contains in-frame clones alone and is incomplete. The sample has tens of thousands of clones; around 83% are singletons. Sequencing was performed on peripheral blood. The receptors stem from a human donor in a cohort sampled during active COVID-19.

This clone was detected a few times. This chain uses TRBV6-2 or TRBV6-3 with TRBJ1-1; perhaps TRBD1 as D (5 bases). Germline CDR1 is MNHEY and CDR2 is SVGEGT. This CDR3 is 15 amino acids long. V lost 4 bases, J lost 1 base, and 13 bases lay in between. The CDR3 coding sequence is TGTGCCAGCAGTTCCTATACGGGGGGGAACACTGAAGCTTTCTTT. This encodes CASSSYTGGNTEAFF.

CDR3 in DNA: TGTGCCAGCAGCGTAGTAGCTAGCTCCTACGAGCAGTACTTC. Amino acids: CASSVVASSYEQYF. The chain joins TRBV9 to TRBJ2-7; D gene ambiguous. V shed 0 bases and J shed 0 bases, with 7 bases lying between them. The CDR3 runs to 14 residues. Germline assignment: CDR1 SGDLS and CDR2 YYNGEE.

The chain uses TRBV7-9 and TRBJ1-4; TRBD1 matches 7 bases. Unmatched junction bases numbered 6, after V lost 4 bases and J lost 7 bases. This CDR3 spans 14 amino acids. From germline, CDR1 is SEHNR and CDR2 FQNEAQ (reference sequence). CDR3 sequence (DNA): TGTGCCAGCAGCTCACAGGGGCCAGGTGAAAAACTGTTTTTT. It is translated as CASSSQGPGEKLFF.

The CDR3 region is CASRLQASGGYGYTF. DNA for the CDR3: TGCGCCAGCAGATTACAGGCCTCCGGGGGCTATGGCTACACCTTC. The chain employs TRBV5-1 and TRBJ1-2; TRBD1 is a possible D gene (5 bases). CDR1 and CDR2 (germline): SGHRS, YFSETQ. V shed 5 bases and J shed 4 bases, with 18 bases lying between them. This CDR3 is built from 15 residues.

This clone was counted only a few times. The genes are TRBV15 and TRBJ1-6; D remains unclear. The V gene's germline CDR1 is LNHNV and CDR2 YYDKDF (reference sequence). Trimming shortened V by 5 bases and J by 7 bases, and 9 bases separated the two germline ends. The CDR3 has 13 amino acids. The CDR3 coding sequence is TGTGCCACCAGCTCTTCCCTAAATTCACCCCTCCACTTT. Translating it yields CATSSSLNSPLHF.

J is TRBJ2-3 and V is TRBV19; 8 bases line up with TRBD2. Germline CDR1 is LNHDA and CDR2 is SQIVND (reference sequence). The CDR3 loop spans 13 amino acids. The V segment lost 7 bases and the J segment 7 bases; nucleotides outside the gene matches: 7. CDR3 coding DNA: TGTGCCAGTAATAACGCGGGAGGCAATACGCAGTATTTT. Translation gives CASNNAGGNTQYF.

The sample holds a few counts of this clone. J is TRBJ2-3 and V is TRBV27; possible D gene TRBD2, 5 bases. The germline V gene encodes CDR1 MNHEY and CDR2 SMNVEV (reference sequence). V was clipped by 6 bases and J by 1 base, with 17 bases between them. The CDR3 has 16 residues. CDR3 loop: CASRDFDGGGTDTQYF. The CDR3 coding sequence is TGTGCCAGCAGGGACTTTGACGGCGGAGGCACAGATACGCAGTATTTT.

The rearrangement uses TRBV5-6 and TRBJ2-2; maybe TRBD2 (6 bases). Germline CDR1 and CDR2: SGHDT and YYEEEE. This CDR3 is 17 amino acids long. Trimming took 4 bases from V and 6 from J, leaving 22 bases between them. DNA for the CDR3: TGTGCCAGCAGCCGGTATGATAAGCGCGGGGTGGCCGGGGAGCTGTTTTTT. This gives the protein CASSRYDKRGVAGELFF.

The chain employs TRBV7-2 and TRBJ1-6; TRBD1 matches 8 bases. The germline CDR1 and CDR2 sequences are SGHTA and FQGNSA. Unmatched junction bases numbered 9, after V lost 5 bases and J lost 9 bases. This CDR3 has 15 residues. The CDR3 DNA reads as TGTGCCAGCAGCCCTACTCGGGACAGGTTTTCACCCCTCCACTTT. This sequence encodes CASSPTRDRFSPLHF.

The rearrangement uses TRBV2 and TRBJ2-3; 12 nucleotides line up with TRBD2. The junction had 3 bases not matched to a gene; V was cut back by 1 base and J by 1 base. CDR1 SNHLY and CDR2 FYNNEI come from the germline V gene. The CDR3 has 17 residues. The CDR3 nucleotides are TGTGCCAGCAGTGAAGTGGCTAGCGGGAGGGGCACAGATACGCAGTATTTT. Its translation: CASSEVASGRGTDTQYF.

V usage is TRBV19 and J usage is TRBJ2-2, with 7 bases fitting TRBD2. Germline V CDR1 and CDR2: LNHDA, SQIVND (reference sequence). CDR3 length: 16 amino acids. V trimming: 1 base; J trimming: 2 bases; junction bases outside the gene matches: 4. In DNA form, the CDR3 reads TGTGCCAGTAGTATAGGGTGGGGACTAAACACCGGGGAGCTGTTTTTT. Protein: CASSIGWGLNTGELFF.

The chain has TRBV28 and TRBJ2-1; 8 positions agree with TRBD2. This CDR3 spans 14 amino acids. The germline V gene encodes CDR1 MDHEN and CDR2 SYDVKM. V shed 8 bases and J 7 bases; nucleotides not matched to a gene: 10. The CDR3: CASFKREYGNEQFF. CDR3 in DNA: TGTGCCAGCTTCAAGCGGGAGTACGGGAATGAGCAGTTCTTC.